This T cell receptor (beta chain) was observed in a study of CXCR3-negative and CXCR3-positive naive CD8 T cells. Study-level background: Total TRB output reached 150 million or so reads, about 1.5 +/- 0.3 million per library.

Germline lookup yields CDR1 SGHTA and CDR2 FQGTGA. The CDR3 runs 13 residues. The method, 5' RACE with UMI labels, was used to prepare the TRB cDNA libraries. TCRdb re-called the 5' RACE reads; every CDR3 protein appears as one record, without DNA. Its listing shows 120,000 to 150,000 distinct CDR3 sequences. The authors gated naive CD8+ T cells as CD45RO-CCR7+CD27+CD95-. Regarding the study as a whole: Researchers report that CXCR3-positive naive cells carry more hydrophobic TRB CDR3s than CXCR3-negative naive cells. Similar levels of surface CD5 were seen between naive subsets; TCR strength was inferred from TRB CDR3 properties. Diversity ran similarly high across both naive subsets but far lower in memory CD8+ cells.

About this clonotype itself: The target antigen is unknown.

Sequencing input: naive CXCR3+ CD8+ T cells from blood. Subset: CD45RO-CCR7+CD27+CD95- naive CD8+ T cells expressing CXCR3 (TNR3+). The chain joins TRBV7-3 to TRBJ2-2; TCRdb proposes TRBD1, but this gene call is untestable without DNA. The TCR sequence derives from a human donor in good health. Some clones in this sample may be carry-over from other donors' samples. CDR3 sequence reads: CASSSLTAGELFF.